This TCR beta chain was sequenced during a study of naive and memory T cell subsets. This clonotype occurred many times. Its target is unknown. CDR1 is LGHNA and CDR2 is YSLEER in the germline V gene. J lost 11 bases, V lost 8 bases, and 4 bases had no gene match. The CDR3 is made up of 11 amino acids. Notes on the study in general: Over 85% of naive TCR sequences appeared only once after error correction, unlike memory subsets. Clonotypes here are unpaired alpha or beta chain sequences. TCR counts from RNA may reflect activation-linked expression changes. Especially in CD8 cells, naive repertoires contained a few larger clonotypes, possibly CD45RA-re-expressing memory cells.

The beta constant-region primer was an equimolar mix of two oligonucleotides covering TRBC1 and TRBC2. Ligated cDNA was amplified by four rounds of PCR with nested alpha and beta constant-region primers and SP2. MiXCR was run by TCRdb on the UMI-ligation and nested PCR reads, yielding one entry per CDR3 protein. The table includes about 99,000 distinct CDR3 sequences, about 14% detected once. Specimen: naive CD8+ T cells from blood. This receptor was obtained from a human donor in good health. J is TRBJ2-3 and V is TRBV4-3, with 10 bases matching TRBD2. CDR3 sequence reads: CASRGLAEQYF. The CDR3 region has the DNA TGCGCCAGCCGTGGACTAGCGGAGCAGTATTTT.